This is a list of T cell receptor beta chains from one sample in a study of blood T cells in healthy people across ages. TCRdb re-analysed the 5' RACE reads in MiXCR, keeping a single row per CDR3 protein. Here the sample spans around 670,000 distinct CDR3 sequences, approximately 30% being singletons. Sample: blood. The receptors derive from a woman aged 80 or over in good health. CDR3s include the opening cysteine and the closing phenylalanine or tryptophan. Fields, in order: CDR3 protein, CDR3 DNA, D gene, J gene, clone size, V gene. A D gene is named only where the DNA matches it firmly. Size tells how often a clone was seen (once, few, many) or the class of an expanded clone, and some rows leave it out.

CASSLPVTTSYEQYF	TGTGCCAGCAGCTTACCCGTGACTACCTCCTACGAGCAGTACTTC	.	TRBJ2-7	many	TRBV7-8
CASSQDGQLYSNQPQHF	TGTGCCAGCAGCCAAGATGGGCAGCTTTATAGCAATCAGCCCCAGCATTTT	.	TRBJ1-5	few	TRBV4-2
CASSLDSTYNEQFF	TGTGCCAGCAGCTTGGACAGCACCTACAATGAGCAGTTCTTC	.	TRBJ2-1	many	TRBV7-2
CASSVIRDSADTQYF	TGTGCCAGCAGTGTGATCCGGGACAGCGCAGATACGCAGTATTTT	TRBD1	TRBJ2-3	many	TRBV6-1
CASSDRQVLYNEQFF	TGTGCCAGCAGCGATCGACAGGTACTCTACAATGAGCAGTTCTTC	.	TRBJ2-1	few	TRBV9
CASSFGGATDTQYF	TGTGCCAGCAGCTTCGGGGGGGCCACAGATACGCAGTATTTT	TRBD2	TRBJ2-3	many	TRBV7-9
CATSRIRDRTTGELFF	TGTGCCACCAGCAGGATCCGGGACAGGACCACCGGGGAGCTGTTTTTT	TRBD1	TRBJ2-2	few	TRBV15
CSALAGQGEDGYTF	TGCAGTGCTCTCGCGGGCCAGGGTGAGGATGGCTACACCTTC	.	TRBJ1-2	many	TRBV20-1
CASSPWGLTVDGDTQYF	TGTGCCAGCAGCCCCTGGGGTTTGACAGTAGATGGAGATACGCAGTATTTT	.	TRBJ2-3	few	TRBV7-9
CAVTSGGTNEQYF	TGTGCCGTGACTAGCGGGGGGACAAATGAGCAGTACTTC	TRBD2	TRBJ2-5	.	TRBV10-3
CASSSGTAGGNEQFF	TGTGCCAGCAGCAGCGGGACAGCCGGGGGCAATGAGCAGTTCTTC	.	TRBJ2-1	.	TRBV7-3
CASSSKGGDRNTEAFF	TGTGCCAGCAGTTCGAAAGGGGGCGACAGGAACACTGAAGCTTTCTTT	TRBD1	TRBJ1-1	few	TRBV27
CASTTQPGQGALIGNQPQHF	TGTGCCAGCACCACCCAACCGGGACAGGGGGCATTAATTGGCAATCAGCCCCAGCATTTT	TRBD1	TRBJ1-5	.	TRBV6-2/TRBV6-3
CASSLEWTGRYTF	TGTGCCAGCAGCTTGGAGTGGACTGGACGCTACACCTTC	.	TRBJ1-2	.	TRBV5-5
CASSLVGTQAKQYF	TGCGCCAGCAGCTTGGTAGGGACCCAGGCGAAGCAGTACTTC	.	TRBJ2-7	many	TRBV5-1
CASSLTQGADETQYF	TGCGCCAGCAGCTTGACCCAGGGGGCCGACGAGACCCAGTACTTC	TRBD1	TRBJ2-5	.	TRBV5-1
CSARMGQGYNSPLHF	TGCAGTGCTAGAATGGGACAGGGCTATAATTCACCCCTCCACTTT	TRBD1	TRBJ1-6	many	TRBV20-1
CASSQEGGGPFADTQYF	TGCGCCAGCAGCCAAGAAGGGGGGGGGCCGTTTGCAGATACGCAGTATTTT	.	TRBJ2-3	.	TRBV4-3
CASSVGGALSGANVRTF	TGTGCCAGCAGCGTAGGGGGGGCTCTCTCTGGGGCCAACGTCCGGACTTTC	.	TRBJ2-6	.	TRBV9
CASSSLQADTQYF	TGCGCCAGCAGCTCCCTGCAGGCCGATACGCAGTATTTT	.	TRBJ2-3	many	TRBV5-1
CASSPRGFPSTDTQYF	TGCGCCAGCAGCCCCCGGGGGTTTCCTAGCACAGATACGCAGTATTTT	.	TRBJ2-3	.	TRBV5-1
CASSPTSGGYGETQYF	TGTGCCAGCAGCCCCACTAGCGGAGGGTACGGTGAGACCCAGTACTTC	TRBD2	TRBJ2-5	.	TRBV4-2
CASSRRGVLLAGAQETQYF	TGTGCCAGCAGCCGGAGGGGCGTTCTACTAGCGGGAGCACAAGAGACCCAGTACTTC	TRBD2	TRBJ2-5	once	TRBV27
CASSTLGTETYEQYF	TGCGCCAGCAGCACCCTAGGGACAGAAACTTACGAGCAGTACTTC	TRBD1	TRBJ2-7	once	TRBV5-1
CAWSASGGWYQGTQYF	TGTGCCTGGAGCGCTAGCGGGGGGTGGTACCAAGGGACCCAGTACTTC	TRBD2	TRBJ2-5	.	TRBV30
CASSLSPTSTDTQYF	TGTGCCAGCAGCTTGAGTCCAACCAGCACAGATACGCAGTATTTT	.	TRBJ2-3	many	TRBV5-6
CASSQGWGLAKNIRYF	TGCGCCAGCAGCCAAGGCTGGGGCTTAGCCAAAAACATTCGGTACTTC	.	TRBJ2-4	.	TRBV4-1
CASSRLAGGDEQFF	TGTGCCAGCAGCCGACTAGCGGGAGGGGATGAGCAGTTCTTC	TRBD2	TRBJ2-1	many	TRBV7-3
CASSARTSGGTEAFF	TGTGCCAGCAGCGCGAGGACCTCCGGAGGCACTGAAGCTTTCTTT	.	TRBJ1-1	many	TRBV3-1
CASRIFRLAEYEQYF	TGTGCCAGCAGAATCTTCCGACTAGCCGAGTACGAGCAGTACTTC	TRBD2	TRBJ2-7	many	TRBV6-2/TRBV6-3
CASSKYYEQFF	TGTGCCAGCAGCAAGTATTATGAGCAGTTCTTC	.	TRBJ2-1	.	TRBV7-2
CASSPESSATNEKLFF	TGTGCCAGCTCACCCGAATCCAGTGCAACTAATGAAAAACTGTTTTTT	.	TRBJ1-4	many	TRBV18
CSARTGEQAGSPLHF	TGCAGTGCAAGGACAGGGGAGCAAGCGGGTTCACCCCTCCACTTT	TRBD1	TRBJ1-6	.	TRBV20-1
CASSPPKGTTEAFF	TGTGCCAGCTCACCACCGAAGGGGACCACTGAAGCTTTCTTT	.	TRBJ1-1	few	TRBV18
CASSVEQGTYNEQYF	TGTGCCAGCAGCGTAGAACAGGGGACCTACAATGAGCAGTACTTC	TRBD1	TRBJ2-5	.	TRBV9
CASSPWAGRDTQYF	TGTGCCAGCAGCCCCTGGGCGGGTAGAGATACGCAGTATTTT	.	TRBJ2-3	many	TRBV7-2
CASNQGGNEQFF	TGTGCCAGCAACCAGGGGGGCAATGAGCAGTTCTTC	.	TRBJ2-1	.	TRBV7-6
CASSLVGQPSEAFF	TGTGCCAGCAGCTTAGTGGGACAGCCTTCTGAAGCTTTCTTT	TRBD1	TRBJ1-1	few	TRBV7-2
CASSSTPGYNEQYF	TGTGCCAGCAGCTCGACTCCAGGTTACAATGAGCAGTACTTC	.	TRBJ2-5	few	TRBV9
CASSLDLAGRDEQFF	TGTGCCAGCAGCTTAGACCTAGCGGGACGGGATGAGCAGTTCTTC	TRBD2	TRBJ2-1	once	TRBV7-2
CASSQGTPGGANVLTF	TGTGCCAGCAGCCAAGGTACCCCAGGAGGGGCCAACGTCCTGACTTTC	.	TRBJ2-6	few	TRBV3-1